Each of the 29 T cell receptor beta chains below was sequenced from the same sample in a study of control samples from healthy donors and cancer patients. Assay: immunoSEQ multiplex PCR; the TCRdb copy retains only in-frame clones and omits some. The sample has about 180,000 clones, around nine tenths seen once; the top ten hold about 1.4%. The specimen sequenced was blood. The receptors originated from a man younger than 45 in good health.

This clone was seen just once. This chain's CDR3 is CASSPVGDTQYF. Here the CDR3 DNA reads TGTGCCAGCAGCCCCGTCGGGGATACGCAGTATTTT. V and J are TRBV6-6 and TRBJ2-3, with D unresolved. Trimming took 6 bases from V and 6 from J, leaving 10 bases between them. Germline V gene data show CDR1 as MNHNY and CDR2 as SVGAGI (reference sequence). This CDR3 is 12 amino acids long.

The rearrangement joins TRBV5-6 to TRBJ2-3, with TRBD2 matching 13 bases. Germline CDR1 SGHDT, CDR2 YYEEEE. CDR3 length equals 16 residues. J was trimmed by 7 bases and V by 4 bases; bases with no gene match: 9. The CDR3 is CASSVRTSGGIYTQYF. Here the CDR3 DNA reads TGTGCCAGCAGCGTACGGACTAGCGGGGGTATTTATACGCAGTATTTT.

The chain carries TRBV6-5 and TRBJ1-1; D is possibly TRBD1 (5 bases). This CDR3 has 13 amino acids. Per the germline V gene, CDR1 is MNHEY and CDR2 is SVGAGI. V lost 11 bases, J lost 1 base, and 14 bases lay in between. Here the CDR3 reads CAHNQGTNTEAFF. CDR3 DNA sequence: TGTGCCCACAACCAGGGAACGAACACTGAAGCTTTCTTT.

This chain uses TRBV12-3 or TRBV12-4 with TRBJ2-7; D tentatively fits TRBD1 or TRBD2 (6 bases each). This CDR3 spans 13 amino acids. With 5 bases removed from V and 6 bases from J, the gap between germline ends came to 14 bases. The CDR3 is CASSRGARVEQYF. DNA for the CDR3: TGTGCCAGCAGTAGGGGGGCCAGAGTCGAGCAGTACTTC.

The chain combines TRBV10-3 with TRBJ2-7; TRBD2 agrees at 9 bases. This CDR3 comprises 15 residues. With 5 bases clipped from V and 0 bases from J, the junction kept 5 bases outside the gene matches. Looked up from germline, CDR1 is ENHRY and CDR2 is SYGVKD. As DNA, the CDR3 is TGTGCCATCAGTACAGCGGGAGGCACCTCCTACGAGCAGTACTTC. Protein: CAISTAGGTSYEQYF.

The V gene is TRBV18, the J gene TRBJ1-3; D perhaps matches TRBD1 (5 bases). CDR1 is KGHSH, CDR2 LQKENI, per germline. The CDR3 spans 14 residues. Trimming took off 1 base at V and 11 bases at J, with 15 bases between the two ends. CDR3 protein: CASSPRSREVAIYF. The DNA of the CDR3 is TGTGCCAGCTCACCACGATCCAGGGAGGTCGCCATATATTTT.

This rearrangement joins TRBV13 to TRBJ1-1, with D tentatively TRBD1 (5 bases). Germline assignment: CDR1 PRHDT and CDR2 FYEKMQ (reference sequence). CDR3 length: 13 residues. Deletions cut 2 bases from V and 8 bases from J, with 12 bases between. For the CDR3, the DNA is TGTGCCAGCAGCTTACTCACGAAGGGGGAAGCTTTCTTT. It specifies CASSLLTKGEAFF.

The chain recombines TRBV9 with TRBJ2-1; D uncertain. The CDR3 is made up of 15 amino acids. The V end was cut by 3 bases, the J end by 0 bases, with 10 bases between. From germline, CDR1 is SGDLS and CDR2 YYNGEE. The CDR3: CASSGDPGSYNEQFF. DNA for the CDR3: TGTGCCAGCAGCGGAGACCCAGGCTCCTACAATGAGCAGTTCTTC.

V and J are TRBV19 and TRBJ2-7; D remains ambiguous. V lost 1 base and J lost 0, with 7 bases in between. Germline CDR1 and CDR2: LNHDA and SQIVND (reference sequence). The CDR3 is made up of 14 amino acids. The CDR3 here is CASSIGLGSYEQYF. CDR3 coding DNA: TGTGCCAGTAGTATAGGACTCGGCTCCTACGAGCAGTACTTC.

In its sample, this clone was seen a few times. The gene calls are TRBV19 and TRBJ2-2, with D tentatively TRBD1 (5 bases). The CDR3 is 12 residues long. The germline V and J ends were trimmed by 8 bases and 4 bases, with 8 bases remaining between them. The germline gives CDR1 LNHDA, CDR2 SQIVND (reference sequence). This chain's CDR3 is CASDQGTGELFF. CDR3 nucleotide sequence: TGTGCCAGTGACCAGGGCACCGGGGAGCTGTTTTTT. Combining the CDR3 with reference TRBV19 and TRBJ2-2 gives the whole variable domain DGGITQSPKYLFRKEGQNVTLSCEQNLNHDAMYWYRQDPGQGLRLIYYSQIVNDFQKGDIAEGYSVSREKKESFPLTVTSAQKNPTAFYLCASDQGTGELFFGEGSRLTVL.

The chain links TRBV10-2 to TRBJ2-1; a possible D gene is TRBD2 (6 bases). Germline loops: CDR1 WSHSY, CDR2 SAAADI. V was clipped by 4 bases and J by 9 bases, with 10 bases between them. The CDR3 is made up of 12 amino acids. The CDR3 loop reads CASSGLDREQFF. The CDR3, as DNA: TGCGCCAGCAGTGGACTAGATCGTGAGCAGTTCTTC.

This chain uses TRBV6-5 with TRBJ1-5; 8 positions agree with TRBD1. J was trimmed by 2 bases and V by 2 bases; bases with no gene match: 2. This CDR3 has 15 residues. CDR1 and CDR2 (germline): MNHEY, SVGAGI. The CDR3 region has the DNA TGTGCCAGCAGTTACGACAGGGGAGGCAATCAGCCCCAGCATTTT. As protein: CASSYDRGGNQPQHF.

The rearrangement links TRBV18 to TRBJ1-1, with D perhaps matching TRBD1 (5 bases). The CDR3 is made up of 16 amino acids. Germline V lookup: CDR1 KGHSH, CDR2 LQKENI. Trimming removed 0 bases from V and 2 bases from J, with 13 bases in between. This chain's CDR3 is CASSPPRGRGNTEAFF. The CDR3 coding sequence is TGTGCCAGCTCACCACCTCGGGGCCGAGGTAACACTGAAGCTTTCTTT.

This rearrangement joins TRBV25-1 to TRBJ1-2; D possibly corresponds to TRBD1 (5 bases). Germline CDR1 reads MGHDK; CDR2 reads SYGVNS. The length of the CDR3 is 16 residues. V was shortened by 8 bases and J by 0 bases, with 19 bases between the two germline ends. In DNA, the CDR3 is TGTGCCAGCGAATCCATTGTGGCAGGGACTAACTATGGCTACACCTTC. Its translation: CASESIVAGTNYGYTF.

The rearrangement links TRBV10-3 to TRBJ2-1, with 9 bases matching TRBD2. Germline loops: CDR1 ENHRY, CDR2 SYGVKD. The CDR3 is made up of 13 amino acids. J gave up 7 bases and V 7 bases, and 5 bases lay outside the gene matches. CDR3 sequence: CAINGGGGNEQFF. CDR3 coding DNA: TGTGCCATCAATGGCGGGGGGGGGAATGAGCAGTTCTTC.

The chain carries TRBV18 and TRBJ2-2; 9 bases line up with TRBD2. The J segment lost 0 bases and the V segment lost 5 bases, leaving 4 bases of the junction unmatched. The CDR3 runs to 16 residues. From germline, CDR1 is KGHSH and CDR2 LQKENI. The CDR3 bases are TGTGCCAGCTCATCACTAGCGGGCTCGAACACCGGGGAGCTGTTTTTT. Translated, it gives CASSSLAGSNTGELFF.

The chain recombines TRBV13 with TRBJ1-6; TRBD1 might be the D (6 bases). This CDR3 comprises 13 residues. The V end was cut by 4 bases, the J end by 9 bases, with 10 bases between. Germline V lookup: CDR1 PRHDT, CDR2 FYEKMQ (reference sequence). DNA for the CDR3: TGTGCCAGCAGCTCAAACAGGGTTTCACCCCTCCACTTT. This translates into CASSSNRVSPLHF.

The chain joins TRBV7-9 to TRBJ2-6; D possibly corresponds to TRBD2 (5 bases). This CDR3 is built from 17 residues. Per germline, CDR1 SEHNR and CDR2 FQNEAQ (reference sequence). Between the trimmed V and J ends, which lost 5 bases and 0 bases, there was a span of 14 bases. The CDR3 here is CASSQNSGSSGANVLTF. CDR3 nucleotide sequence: TGTGCCAGCAGCCAAAACTCGGGAAGCTCTGGGGCCAACGTCCTGACTTTC.

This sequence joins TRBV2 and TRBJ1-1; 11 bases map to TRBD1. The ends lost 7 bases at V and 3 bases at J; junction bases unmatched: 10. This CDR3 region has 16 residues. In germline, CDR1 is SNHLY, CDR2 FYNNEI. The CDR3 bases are TGTGCCAGCATAGAAAGGGACAGGGGGGGACACACTGAAGCTTTCTTT. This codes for CASIERDRGGHTEAFF.

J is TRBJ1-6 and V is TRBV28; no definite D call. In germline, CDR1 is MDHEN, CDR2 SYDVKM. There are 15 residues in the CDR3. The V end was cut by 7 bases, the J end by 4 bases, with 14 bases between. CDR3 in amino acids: CASTLSTSYNSPLHF. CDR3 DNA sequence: TGTGCCAGCACTCTTTCGACCTCTTATAATTCACCCCTCCACTTT.

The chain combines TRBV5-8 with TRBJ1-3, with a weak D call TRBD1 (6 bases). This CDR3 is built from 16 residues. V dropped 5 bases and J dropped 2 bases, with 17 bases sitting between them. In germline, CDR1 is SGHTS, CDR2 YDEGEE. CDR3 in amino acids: CASRTGLQAPGNTIYF. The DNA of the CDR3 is TGTGCCAGCAGAACAGGGTTACAGGCTCCTGGAAACACCATATATTTT.

CDR3 amino acids: CASSRGGREEKLFF. CDR3 coding DNA: TGTGCCAGCAGCCGGGGGGGGCGAGAGGAAAAACTGTTTTTT. V usage is TRBV6-1 and J usage is TRBJ1-4; D possibly corresponds to TRBD1 (6 bases). The V gene's germline CDR1 is MNHNS and CDR2 SASEGT. The V gene lost 6 bases and the J gene lost 8 bases, with 16 bases spanning the gap. The CDR3 runs 14 residues.

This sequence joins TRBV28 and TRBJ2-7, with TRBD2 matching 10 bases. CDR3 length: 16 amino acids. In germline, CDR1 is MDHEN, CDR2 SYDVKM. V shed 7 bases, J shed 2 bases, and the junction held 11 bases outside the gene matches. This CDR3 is CASTSPTSGKTYEQYF. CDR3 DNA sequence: TGTGCCAGCACCAGCCCAACTAGCGGGAAAACCTACGAGCAGTACTTC.

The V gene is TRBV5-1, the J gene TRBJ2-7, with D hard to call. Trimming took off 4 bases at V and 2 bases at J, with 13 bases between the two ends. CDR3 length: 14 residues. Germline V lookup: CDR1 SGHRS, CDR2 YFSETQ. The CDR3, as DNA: TGCGCCAGCAGCACCTCCGGGCCAGCCTACGAGCAGTACTTC. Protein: CASSTSGPAYEQYF.

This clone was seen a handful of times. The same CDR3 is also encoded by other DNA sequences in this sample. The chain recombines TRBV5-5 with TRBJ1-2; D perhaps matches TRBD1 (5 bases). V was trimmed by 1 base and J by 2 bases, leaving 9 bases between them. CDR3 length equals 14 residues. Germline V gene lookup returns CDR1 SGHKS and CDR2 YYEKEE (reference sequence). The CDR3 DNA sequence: TGTGCCAGCAGCTTGTTGGGGGAGAACTATGGCTACACCTTC. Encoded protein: CASSLLGENYGYTF.

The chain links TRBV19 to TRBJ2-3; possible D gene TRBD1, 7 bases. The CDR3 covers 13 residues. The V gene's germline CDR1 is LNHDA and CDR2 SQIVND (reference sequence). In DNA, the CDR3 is TGTGCTATTGGAGGGGGCGCGAGAGATACGCAGTATTTT. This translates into CAIGGGARDTQYF.

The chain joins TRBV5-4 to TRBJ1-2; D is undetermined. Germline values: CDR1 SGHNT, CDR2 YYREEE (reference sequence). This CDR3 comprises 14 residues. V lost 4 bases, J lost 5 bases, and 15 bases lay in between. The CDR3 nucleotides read TGTGCCAGCAGCCTAGACGGGGAGTCATATGGCTACACCTTC. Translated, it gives CASSLDGESYGYTF.

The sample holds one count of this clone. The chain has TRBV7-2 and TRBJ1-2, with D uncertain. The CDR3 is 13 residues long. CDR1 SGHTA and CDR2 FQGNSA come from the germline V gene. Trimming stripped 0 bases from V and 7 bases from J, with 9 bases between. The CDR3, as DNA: TGTGCCAGCAGCTTAGCGCTGTCGGGTGGCTACACCTTC. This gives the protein CASSLALSGGYTF.

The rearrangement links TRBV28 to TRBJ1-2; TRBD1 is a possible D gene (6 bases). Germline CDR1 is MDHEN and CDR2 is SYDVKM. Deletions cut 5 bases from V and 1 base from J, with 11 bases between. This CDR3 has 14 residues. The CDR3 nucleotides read TGTGCCAGCAGTCCGGGGGGCGGTAACTATGGCTACACCTTC. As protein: CASSPGGGNYGYTF.